Listed here are 2 T cell receptor beta chains from one sample, sequenced in a study of blood T cell repertoires in COVID-19. The table came from immunoSEQ multiplex PCR; TCRdb's copy has only in-frame clones and leaves some out. Of 150,000 to 200,000 clones in the sample, roughly 87% were seen once. Sequencing used PBMCs or T cells enriched from blood (not recorded which). The receptors were gathered from a man aged 45-65 years who had recovered from COVID-19.

The chain uses TRBV30 and TRBJ1-2; D remains ambiguous. Per germline, CDR1 GTSNPN and CDR2 SVGIG (reference sequence). CDR3 length: 12 residues. Trimming took 5 bases from V and 2 from J, leaving 9 bases between them. The CDR3 bases are TGTGCCTGGCACACAGAGAACTATGGCTACACCTTC. It is translated as CAWHTENYGYTF. Complete variable domain (other parts from reference TRBV30 and TRBJ1-2): SQTIHQWPATLVQPVGSPLSLECTVEGTSNPNLYWYRQAAGRGLQLLFYSVGIGQISSEVPQNLSASRPQDRQFILSSKKLLLSDSGFYLCAWHTENYGYTFGSGTRLTVV.

The chain links TRBV5-4 to TRBJ2-1; 8 bases are a match to TRBD2. J gave up 6 bases and V 4 bases, and 9 bases lay outside the gene matches. Per germline, CDR1 SGHNT and CDR2 YYREEE (reference sequence). The CDR3 sequence is 15 residues long. The CDR3 DNA follows: TGTGCCAGCAGCCCTCCCGGGACTAGGGCCAATGAGCAGTTCTTC. Translating gives CASSPPGTRANEQFF.